Listed below are T cell receptor beta chains from one sample, sequenced in a study of cytomegalovirus exposure and HLA in healthy donors. Sequenced by immunoSEQ multiplex PCR; TCRdb stores in-frame clones only, minus some. Among 100,000 to 150,000 clones, roughly 84% were seen once, and the ten largest hold less than 3.5%. Material for sequencing was PBMCs. These receptors originate from a man aged 45-65 years in good health and CMV-seronegative. Both conserved end residues are trimmed from each CDR3. The order of the fields is CDR3 protein, V gene, J gene.

CDR3 protein: ASSQGGGTPFEQF; V gene: TRBV4-2; J gene: TRBJ2-1
CDR3 protein: ASKAISNQPQH; V gene: TRBV6-1; J gene: TRBJ1-5
CDR3 protein: ASSQGLAEDTQY; V gene: TRBV4-1; J gene: TRBJ2-3
CDR3 protein: ASSPTTWTGTYGYT; V gene: TRBV27; J gene: TRBJ1-2
CDR3 protein: ASSVVEMNTEAF; V gene: TRBV9; J gene: TRBJ1-1
CDR3 protein: ATSREPSGGFFGTDTQY; V gene: TRBV15; J gene: TRBJ2-3
CDR3 protein: ASSQVSGADTEAF; V gene: TRBV4-2; J gene: TRBJ1-1
CDR3 protein: ASSYRGAGVGYEQY; V gene: TRBV6-5; J gene: TRBJ2-7
CDR3 protein: ASSETGTYEQY; V gene: TRBV2; J gene: TRBJ2-7
CDR3 protein: ATSSGTLISNQPQH; V gene: TRBV15; J gene: TRBJ1-5
CDR3 protein: ASSYSQGSQSEKLF; V gene: TRBV6-5; J gene: TRBJ1-4
CDR3 protein: ASSIGASYEQY; V gene: TRBV19; J gene: TRBJ2-7
CDR3 protein: SVGFGLRDNEQF; V gene: TRBV29-1; J gene: TRBJ2-1
CDR3 protein: ASSQEGLAVYEQY; V gene: TRBV4-1; J gene: TRBJ2-7
CDR3 protein: SVEVGGGQGVNPSYGYT; V gene: TRBV29-1; J gene: TRBJ1-2
CDR3 protein: AISELARGRNQETQY; V gene: TRBV10-3; J gene: TRBJ2-5
CDR3 protein: ASSLNAAGRGYEQY; V gene: TRBV7-3; J gene: TRBJ2-7
CDR3 protein: AWQSGTGGLSYT; V gene: TRBV30; J gene: TRBJ1-2
CDR3 protein: AWSLTDNQPQH; V gene: TRBV30; J gene: TRBJ1-5
CDR3 protein: ASSVGQHPYEQY; V gene: TRBV9; J gene: TRBJ2-7
CDR3 protein: ASSSRTAFYNSPLH; V gene: TRBV19; J gene: TRBJ1-6
CDR3 protein: ASRRGGASYGYT; V gene: TRBV14; J gene: TRBJ1-2
CDR3 protein: ASSPPGQSYEQY; V gene: TRBV13; J gene: TRBJ2-7
CDR3 protein: ASSPPRVWTEAF; V gene: TRBV7-6; J gene: TRBJ1-1
CDR3 protein: ASSGVRHILSSYEQY; V gene: TRBV2; J gene: TRBJ2-7
CDR3 protein: ASSLADPGNYNEQF; V gene: TRBV5-1; J gene: TRBJ2-1
CDR3 protein: ASSQEGGGYNEQF; V gene: TRBV4-2; J gene: TRBJ2-1
CDR3 protein: ASSEVFGHREKLF; V gene: TRBV25-1; J gene: TRBJ1-4
CDR3 protein: ASSPTSKNEQF; V gene: TRBV7-9; J gene: TRBJ2-1
CDR3 protein: ASSLRLTGMNTEAF; V gene: TRBV5-6; J gene: TRBJ1-1
CDR3 protein: ASSLGPSRDSLEAF; V gene: TRBV5-1; J gene: TRBJ1-1
CDR3 protein: AISESSTGHETQY; V gene: TRBV10-3; J gene: TRBJ2-5
CDR3 protein: ASRDGRGDQPQH; V gene: TRBV2; J gene: TRBJ1-5
CDR3 protein: ASSLGPQGGSSGNTIY; V gene: TRBV7-6; J gene: TRBJ1-3
CDR3 protein: ASSRTGWEKLF; V gene: TRBV19; J gene: TRBJ1-4
CDR3 protein: AWTPGQGSDTQY; V gene: TRBV30; J gene: TRBJ2-3
CDR3 protein: ASNPTGDYGTDTQY; V gene: TRBV4-2; J gene: TRBJ2-3
CDR3 protein: ASRGPGQHEQY; V gene: TRBV6-5; J gene: TRBJ2-7
CDR3 protein: ATSRTSGVQETQY; V gene: TRBV10-3; J gene: TRBJ2-5
CDR3 protein: ASSLQGDGQQTQY; V gene: TRBV14; J gene: TRBJ2-5
CDR3 protein: ASSLGQGGLREQY; V gene: TRBV5-1; J gene: TRBJ2-7
CDR3 protein: ASSLHEEETQY; V gene: TRBV5-6; J gene: TRBJ2-5
CDR3 protein: ASRRGNSPLH; V gene: TRBV6-5; J gene: TRBJ1-6
CDR3 protein: ASSRTTGGGETQY; V gene: TRBV5-4; J gene: TRBJ2-5
CDR3 protein: ASSLASPLPRGGTEAF; V gene: TRBV7-8; J gene: TRBJ1-1
CDR3 protein: ASSDRFYEQY; V gene: TRBV2; J gene: TRBJ2-7
CDR3 protein: ASSLVTGTEAF; V gene: TRBV5-1; J gene: TRBJ1-1
CDR3 protein: ASSQPWQVYGYT; V gene: TRBV4-2; J gene: TRBJ1-2
CDR3 protein: ASSDLLPGQEDYEQY; V gene: TRBV27; J gene: TRBJ2-7
CDR3 protein: ASQQGGYGYT; V gene: TRBV19; J gene: TRBJ1-2
CDR3 protein: ASSQEGASLLMAGYT; V gene: TRBV4-2; J gene: TRBJ1-2
CDR3 protein: ASSYRLAGIGAGELF; V gene: TRBV5-1; J gene: TRBJ2-2
CDR3 protein: ASSYVQGADSPLH; V gene: TRBV6-5; J gene: TRBJ1-6
CDR3 protein: ASSPRQGTNEKLF; V gene: TRBV27; J gene: TRBJ1-4
CDR3 protein: ASSRRVMGQGVQETQY; V gene: TRBV14; J gene: TRBJ2-5
CDR3 protein: ASSLALGGGRYEQY; V gene: TRBV7-6; J gene: TRBJ2-7
CDR3 protein: ASSRLGEAAYGYT; V gene: TRBV14; J gene: TRBJ1-2
CDR3 protein: ASSAGAGTEAF; V gene: TRBV25-1; J gene: TRBJ1-1